This TCR beta chain came from a study of Ad26.COV2.S vaccination and SARS-CoV-2 variants. CDR1 is SGHNT and CDR2 is YENEEA in the germline V gene. The CDR3 contains 11 residues. Deletions cut 5 bases from V and 6 bases from J, with 8 bases between. As to treatment: 15 to 20 received Ad26.COV2.S at low or high dose, single or two shots; about 5 received placebo; per-sample allocation not given. Samples analyzed were those drawn on day 63 after the first vaccine or placebo injection. Some clones are missing from TCRdb's copy, which holds only in-frame ones; the method was immunoSEQ multiplex PCR. The table has roughly 700,000 clones, more than 70% seen once.

This specimen consisted of peripheral blood, obtained in a trial of Ad26.COV2.S vaccine versus placebo. This receptor was identified in a person aged 18-60 years who received the Ad26.COV2.S COVID-19 vaccine or a placebo. The gene calls are TRBV11-3 and TRBJ2-7; D gene uncertain. CDR3: CASSPPPEQYF. CDR3 DNA sequence: TGTGCCAGCAGCCCCCCGCCCGAGCAGTACTTC. Supplemented by reference TRBV11-3 and TRBJ2-7, the full variable domain reads EAGVVQSPRYKIIEKKQPVAFWCNPISGHNTLYWYLQNLGQGPELLIRYENEEAVDDSQLPKDRFSAERLKGVDSTLKIQPAELGDSAVYLCASSPPPEQYFGPGTRLTVT.